This T cell receptor (beta chain) was sequenced for a study of blood T cell repertoires in COVID-19. The CDR3 is made up of 15 amino acids. Method: immunoSEQ multiplex PCR; TCRdb's copy keeps in-frame clones and lacks some. The table records more than 95,000 clones, around 92% of them present only once. The chain couples TRBV21-1 to TRBJ2-7; TRBD2, the table's D call, was not compared with the DNA. TRBV21-1 is a recognized pseudogene. The TCR was taken from a woman in her sixties or seventies with acute or convalescent COVID-19. The sample consisted of peripheral blood. DNA for the CDR3: TGTGCCAGCAGCAAAGCGCCTAGCGGGACCTACGAGCAGTACGTC. Protein product: CASSKAPSGTYEQYV.